This TCR beta chain emerged from a study of blood T cells in healthy people across ages. About the study: There was about one barcoded beta molecule captured by template switching per two T cells.

In the case of this clonotype: Its specificity is not known.

The germline CDR1 and CDR2 sequences are DFQATT and SNEGSKA (reference sequence). Losses at the gene ends were 7 bases for V and 4 bases for J; bases not matched to a gene: 6. CDR3 length: 13 residues. Whole-study results and caveats: A roughly linear fall in TCR beta diversity per million T cells was seen with increasing age. Since the PBMCs were unsorted, naive and antigen-experienced cells could not be conclusively compared.

A second PCR of roughly 7 to 11 cycles used a sample-barcoded 5' primer and a J-beta primer mix. One entry per CDR3 protein, called by TCRdb with MiXCR from the 5' RACE reads. The sample yields about 1,400,000 distinct CDR3 sequences, 40% to 50% seen once. This rearrangement joins TRBV20-1 to TRBJ2-3; TRBD2 matches 9 bases. Sequenced material: blood. The receptor was derived from a woman aged 18-35 years in good health. CDR3 region: CSGRGGAPDTQYF. The CDR3, as DNA: TGCAGTGGCCGCGGGGGGGCCCCAGATACGCAGTATTTT.